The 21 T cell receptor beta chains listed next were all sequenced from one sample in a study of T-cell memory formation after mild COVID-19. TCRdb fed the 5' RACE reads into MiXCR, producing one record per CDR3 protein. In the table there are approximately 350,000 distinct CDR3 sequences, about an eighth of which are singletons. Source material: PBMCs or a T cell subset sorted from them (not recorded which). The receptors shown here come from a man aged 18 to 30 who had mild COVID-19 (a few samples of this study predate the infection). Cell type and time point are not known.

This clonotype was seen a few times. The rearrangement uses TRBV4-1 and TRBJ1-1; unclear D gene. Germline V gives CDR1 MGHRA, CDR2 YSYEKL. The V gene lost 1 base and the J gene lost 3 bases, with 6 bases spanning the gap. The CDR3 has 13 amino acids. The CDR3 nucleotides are TGCGCCAGCAGCCAAGGGCCGGACACTGAAGCTTTCTTT. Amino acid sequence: CASSQGPDTEAFF.

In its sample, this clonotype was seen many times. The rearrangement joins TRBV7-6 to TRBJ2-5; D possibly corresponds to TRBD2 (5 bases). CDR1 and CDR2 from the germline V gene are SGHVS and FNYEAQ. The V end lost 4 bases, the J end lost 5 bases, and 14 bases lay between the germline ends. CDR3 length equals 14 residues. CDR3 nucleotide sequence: TGTGCCAGCAGCTCGTCTCTAGCTTCGGAGACCCAGTACTTC. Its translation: CASSSSLASETQYF.

The CDR3 DNA reads TGTGCCAGTAGTATACGGGGATCCAACGTCCTGACTTTC. Its protein is CASSIRGSNVLTF. The chain uses TRBV19 and TRBJ2-6, with D perhaps matching TRBD2 (5 bases). The CDR3 loop spans 13 amino acids. The V end lost 2 bases, the J end lost 8 bases, and 7 bases lay between the germline ends. CDR1 is LNHDA and CDR2 is SQIVND in the germline V gene (reference sequence). Supplemented by reference TRBV19 and TRBJ2-6, the full variable domain reads DGGITQSPKYLFRKEGQNVTLSCEQNLNHDAMYWYRQDPGQGLRLIYYSQIVNDFQKGDIAEGYSVSREKKESFPLTVTSAQKNPTAFYLCASSIRGSNVLTFGAGSRLTVL.

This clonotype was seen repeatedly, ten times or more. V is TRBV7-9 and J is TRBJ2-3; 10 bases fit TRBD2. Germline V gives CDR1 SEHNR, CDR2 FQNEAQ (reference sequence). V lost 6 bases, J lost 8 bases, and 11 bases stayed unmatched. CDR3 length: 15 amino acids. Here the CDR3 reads CASRRQRGGMATQYF. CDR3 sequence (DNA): TGTGCCAGCAGGCGCCAGCGGGGGGGCATGGCTACGCAGTATTTT.

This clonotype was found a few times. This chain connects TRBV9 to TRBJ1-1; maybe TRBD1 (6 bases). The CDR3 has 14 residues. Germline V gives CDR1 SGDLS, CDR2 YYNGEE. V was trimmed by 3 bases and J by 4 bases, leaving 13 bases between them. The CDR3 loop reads CASSEGGLITEAFF. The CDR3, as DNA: TGTGCCAGCAGCGAAGGGGGGCTCATCACTGAAGCTTTCTTT.

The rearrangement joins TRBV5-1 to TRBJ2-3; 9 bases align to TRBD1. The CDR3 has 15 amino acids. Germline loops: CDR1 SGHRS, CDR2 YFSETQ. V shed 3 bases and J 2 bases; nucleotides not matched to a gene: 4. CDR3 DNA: TGCGCCAGCAGCTACCGGGACAGGGTCACAGATACGCAGTATTTT. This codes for CASSYRDRVTDTQYF.

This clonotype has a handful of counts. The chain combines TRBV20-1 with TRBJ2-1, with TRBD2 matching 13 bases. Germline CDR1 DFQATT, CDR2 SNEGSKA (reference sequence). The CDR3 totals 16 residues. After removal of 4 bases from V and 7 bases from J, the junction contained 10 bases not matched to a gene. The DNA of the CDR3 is TGCAGTGCTACCCCGACTAGCGGGGGGACCGGGAATGAGCAGTTCTTC. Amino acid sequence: CSATPTSGGTGNEQFF.

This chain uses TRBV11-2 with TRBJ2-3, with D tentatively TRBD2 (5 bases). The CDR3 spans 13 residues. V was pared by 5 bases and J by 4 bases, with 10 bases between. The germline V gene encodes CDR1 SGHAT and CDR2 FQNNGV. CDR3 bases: TGTGCCAGCAGCCTCGGGGTCGCAGATACGCAGTATTTT. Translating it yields CASSLGVADTQYF.

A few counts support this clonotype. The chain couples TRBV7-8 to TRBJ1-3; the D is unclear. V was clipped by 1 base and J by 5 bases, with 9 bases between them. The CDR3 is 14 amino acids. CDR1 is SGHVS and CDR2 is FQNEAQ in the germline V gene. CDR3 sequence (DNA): TGTGCCAGCAGCTTAGGGGTTGAGAGAAACACCATATATTTT. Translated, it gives CASSLGVERNTIYF.

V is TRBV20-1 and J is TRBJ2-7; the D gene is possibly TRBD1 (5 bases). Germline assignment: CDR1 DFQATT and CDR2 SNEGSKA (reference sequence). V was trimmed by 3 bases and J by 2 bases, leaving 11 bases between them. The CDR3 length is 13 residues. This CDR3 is CSASTGRAYEQYF. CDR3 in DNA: TGCAGTGCTAGTACCGGCAGGGCCTACGAGCAGTACTTC.

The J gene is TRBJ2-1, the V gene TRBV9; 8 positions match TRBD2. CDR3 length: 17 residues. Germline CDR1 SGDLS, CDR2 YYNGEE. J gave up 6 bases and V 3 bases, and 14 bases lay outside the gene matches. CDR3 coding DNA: TGTGCCAGCAGCGGGGGACCGGGACTAGGAGTAAGCAATGAGCAGTTCTTC. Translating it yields CASSGGPGLGVSNEQFF.

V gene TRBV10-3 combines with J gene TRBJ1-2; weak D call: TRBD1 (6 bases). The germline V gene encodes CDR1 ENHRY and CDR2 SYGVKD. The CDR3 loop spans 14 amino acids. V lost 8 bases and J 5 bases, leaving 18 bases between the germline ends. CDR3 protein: CAIHPGQTFYGYTF. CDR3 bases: TGTGCCATCCACCCGGGACAAACATTTTATGGCTACACCTTC.

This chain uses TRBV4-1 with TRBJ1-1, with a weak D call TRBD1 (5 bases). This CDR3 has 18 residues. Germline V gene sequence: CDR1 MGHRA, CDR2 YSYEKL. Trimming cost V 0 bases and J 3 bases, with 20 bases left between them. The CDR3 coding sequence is TGCGCCAGCAGCCAAGATCTGACTTCCCGAGGGACTCACACTGAAGCTTTCTTT. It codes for CASSQDLTSRGTHTEAFF.

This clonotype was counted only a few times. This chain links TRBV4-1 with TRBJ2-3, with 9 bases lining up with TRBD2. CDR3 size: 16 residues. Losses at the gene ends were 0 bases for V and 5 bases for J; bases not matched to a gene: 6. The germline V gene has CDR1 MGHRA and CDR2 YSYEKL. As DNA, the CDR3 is TGCGCCAGCAGCCAAGAGGGGGGACTAGCCGGAGATACGCAGTATTTT. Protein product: CASSQEGGLAGDTQYF.

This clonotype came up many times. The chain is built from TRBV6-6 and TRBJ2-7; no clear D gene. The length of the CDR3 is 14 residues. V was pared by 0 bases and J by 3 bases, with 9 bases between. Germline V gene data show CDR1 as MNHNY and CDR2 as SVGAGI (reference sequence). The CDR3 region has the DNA TGTGCCAGCAGTTACTCTTCCTATAACTACGAGCAGTACGTC. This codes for CASSYSSYNYEQYV.

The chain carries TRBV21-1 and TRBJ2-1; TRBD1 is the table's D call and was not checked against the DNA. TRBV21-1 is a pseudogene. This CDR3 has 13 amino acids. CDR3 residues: CASKVQGNHEQFF. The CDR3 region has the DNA TGTGCCAGCAAGGTGCAGGGGAACCATGAGCAGTTCTTC.

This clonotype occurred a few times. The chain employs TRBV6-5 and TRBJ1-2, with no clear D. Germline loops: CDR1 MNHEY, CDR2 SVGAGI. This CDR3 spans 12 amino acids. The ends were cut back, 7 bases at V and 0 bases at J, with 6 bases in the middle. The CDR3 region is CASKTTNYGYTF. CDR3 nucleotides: TGTGCCAGCAAGACTACTAACTATGGCTACACCTTC.

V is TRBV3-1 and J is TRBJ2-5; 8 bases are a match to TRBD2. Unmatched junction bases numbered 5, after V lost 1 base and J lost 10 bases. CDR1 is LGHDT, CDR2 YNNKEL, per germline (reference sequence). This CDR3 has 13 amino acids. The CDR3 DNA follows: TGTGCCAGCAGCCAAGCCGGGGGGGTTGACCAGTACTTC. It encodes CASSQAGGVDQYF.

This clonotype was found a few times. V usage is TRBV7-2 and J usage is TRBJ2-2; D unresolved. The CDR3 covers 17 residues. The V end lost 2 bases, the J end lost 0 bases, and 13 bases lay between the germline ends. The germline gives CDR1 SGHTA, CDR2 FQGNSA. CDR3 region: CASSLPRRAANTGELFF. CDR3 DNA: TGTGCCAGCAGCTTACCCAGACGAGCCGCGAACACCGGGGAGCTGTTTTTT.

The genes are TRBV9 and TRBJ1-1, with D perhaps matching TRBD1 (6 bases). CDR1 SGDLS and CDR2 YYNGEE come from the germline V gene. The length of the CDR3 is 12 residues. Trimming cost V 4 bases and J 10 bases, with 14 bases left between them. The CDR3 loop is CASSKTGTPAFF. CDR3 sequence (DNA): TGTGCCAGCAGCAAAACAGGGACCCCAGCTTTCTTT.

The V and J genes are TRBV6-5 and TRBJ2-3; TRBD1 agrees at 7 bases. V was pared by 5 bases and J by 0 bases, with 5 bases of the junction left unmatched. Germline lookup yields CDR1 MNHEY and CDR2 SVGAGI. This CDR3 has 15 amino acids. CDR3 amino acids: CASSIQGQSTDTQYF. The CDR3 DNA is TGTGCCAGCAGTATCCAGGGACAGAGCACAGATACGCAGTATTTT.